This T cell receptor beta chain was profiled in a study of T cells expressing NK-cell markers. General study points: About 6 donors had dominant NKG2C+ clonotypes that comprised roughly 1.0-8% of their CD8+ T cells.

This CDR3 is built from 14 residues. CDR1 SGHKS and CDR2 YYEKEE come from the germline V gene (reference sequence). From the 5' RACE reads, TCRdb lists one entry per CDR3 protein and no DNA. Its table lists 550,000 to 600,000 distinct CDR3 sequences. Turning to this clonotype: As yet, its antigen is unknown.

The rearrangement joins TRBV5-5 to TRBJ2-2. The receptor was isolated from a man aged 18 to 35 in good health. The sequenced material came from blood T cells: a sorted CD56 or NKG2C T cell subset, CD4+ or CD8+ T cells, or bulk PBMC T cells (not recorded which). CDR3 loop: CASSSKFQSGELFF.